One sample yielded the 26 T cell receptor beta chains listed below, sequenced in a study of shared clonotypes between healthy human individuals. The table came from immunoSEQ multiplex PCR; TCRdb's copy has only in-frame clones and leaves some out. In the table there are some 980,000 clones, about three quarters of which are singletons. Sequences were obtained from memory CD4+ T cells sorted from blood. Subset reported: CD45RA-negative fraction. The receptor set was obtained from a young man in good health.

The V and J genes are TRBV29-1 and TRBJ2-5; tentatively, D is TRBD1 (6 bases). Germline values: CDR1 SQVTM, CDR2 ANQGSEA. V lost 4 bases and J 5 bases, leaving 17 bases between the germline ends. The CDR3 is made up of 14 amino acids. The CDR3 protein is CSVALGAQRETQYF. In DNA form, the CDR3 reads TGCAGCGTTGCTTTGGGGGCCCAGCGTGAGACCCAGTACTTC.

V gene TRBV11-3 combines with J gene TRBJ2-2, with a possible D match to TRBD2 (5 bases). Per germline, CDR1 SGHNT and CDR2 YENEEA. The V end was cut by 5 bases, the J end by 0 bases, with 7 bases between. There are 14 residues in the CDR3. DNA for the CDR3: TGTGCCAGCAGCCGGGAAGCGAACACCGGGGAGCTGTTTTTT. It codes for CASSREANTGELFF.

The chain joins TRBV11-2 to TRBJ2-5; 7 bases align to TRBD1. Trimming cost V 1 base and J 4 bases; bases outside gene matches: 6. Germline V gene lookup returns CDR1 SGHAT and CDR2 FQNNGV. CDR3 length equals 15 residues. CDR3 bases: TGTGCCAGCAGCTTAGGACAGGGTTTGGGAGAGACCCAGTACTTC. Translated: CASSLGQGLGETQYF.

This chain connects TRBV19 to TRBJ2-7, with 10 bases aligning to TRBD2. Trimming removed 7 bases from V and 2 bases from J; junction bases left unmatched: 5. Looked up from germline, CDR1 is LNHDA and CDR2 is SQIVND (reference sequence). This CDR3 region has 14 residues. The CDR3 region is CASTRTSGAYEQYF. As DNA, the CDR3 is TGTGCCAGTACCCGTACTAGCGGGGCCTACGAGCAGTACTTC.

The chain employs TRBV6-6 and TRBJ1-5; maybe TRBD1 (5 bases). Looked up from germline, CDR1 is MNHNY and CDR2 is SVGAGI (reference sequence). This CDR3 has 15 amino acids. V was clipped by 2 bases and J by 2 bases, with 10 bases between them. The CDR3 DNA sequence: TGTGCCAGCAGTTACCCGGGGGGGGGCAATCAGCCCCAGCATTTT. Protein: CASSYPGGGNQPQHF.

The chain uses TRBV27 and TRBJ1-6, with 10 bases identical to TRBD1. CDR3 size: 15 residues. Germline CDR1 and CDR2: MNHEY and SMNVEV (reference sequence). Trimming removed 4 bases from V and 7 bases from J; junction bases left unmatched: 4. The chain's CDR3 is CASSSGQGYNSPLHF. The CDR3 bases are TGTGCCAGCAGTTCGGGACAGGGGTACAATTCACCCCTCCACTTT.

V gene TRBV7-9 combines with J gene TRBJ2-7, with D possibly being TRBD2 (5 bases). CDR1 is SEHNR and CDR2 is FQNEAQ in the germline V gene (reference sequence). Deletions cut 8 bases from V and 1 base from J, with 9 bases between. The length of the CDR3 is 12 residues. The CDR3 here is CASGRDSYEQYF. CDR3 coding DNA: TGTGCCAGCGGGAGAGATTCCTACGAGCAGTACTTC.

The chain uses TRBV18 and TRBJ2-7; the D is unclear. The CDR3 is made up of 14 amino acids. V lost 0 bases and J 5 bases, leaving 11 bases between the germline ends. The germline CDR1 and CDR2 sequences are KGHSH and LQKENI. The CDR3 DNA reads TGTGCCAGCTCACCACCGAGTGTGTGGGACGAGCAGTACTTC. As protein: CASSPPSVWDEQYF.

The V gene is TRBV5-1, the J gene TRBJ1-1; D unclear. Per germline, CDR1 SGHRS and CDR2 YFSETQ. V dropped 4 bases and J dropped 0 bases, with 10 bases sitting between them. This CDR3 has 14 amino acids. As DNA, the CDR3 is TGCGCCAGCAGCCTGTTCGACCTGAACACTGAAGCTTTCTTT. This encodes CASSLFDLNTEAFF.

Regarding this clone: This sample also contains other DNA sequences that code for the same CDR3. CDR3 DNA sequence: TGTGCCAGCAGCCGCGACTACGAGCAGTACTTC. This gives the protein CASSRDYEQYF. The chain employs TRBV6-5 and TRBJ2-7; D gene ambiguous. CDR3 length equals 11 residues. Deletions cut 6 bases from V and 3 bases from J, with 6 bases between. Germline V gene sequence: CDR1 MNHEY, CDR2 SVGAGI.

The gene calls are TRBV27 and TRBJ2-5; 9 bases fit TRBD2. The germline gives CDR1 MNHEY, CDR2 SMNVEV (reference sequence). CDR3 length: 16 amino acids. The V segment lost 0 bases and the J segment 5 bases; nucleotides outside the gene matches: 7. The CDR3 DNA follows: TGTGCCAGCAGTTTATCGGGGGGACTAGCCGGGGAGACCCAGTACTTC. It specifies CASSLSGGLAGETQYF.

This clone has more than one count but fewer than ten. This sequence joins TRBV15 and TRBJ2-1, with a possible D match to TRBD1 (6 bases). The CDR3 is 15 residues long. V was trimmed by 0 bases and J by 5 bases, leaving 11 bases between them. Germline V gene data show CDR1 as LNHNV and CDR2 as YYDKDF (reference sequence). As DNA, the CDR3 is TGTGCCACCAGCAGAGATGGGCAGGGGCACAATGAGCAGTTCTTC. Protein sequence: CATSRDGQGHNEQFF.

The chain couples TRBV7-9 to TRBJ2-1; the D gene is possibly TRBD1 (6 bases). The CDR3 contains 16 residues. Between the trimmed V and J ends, which lost 3 bases and 5 bases, there was a span of 17 bases. Germline V CDR1 and CDR2: SEHNR, FQNEAQ (reference sequence). The CDR3 region has the DNA TGTGCCAGCAGCTTGAGGTTTATCCAGGGGAACAATGAGCAGTTCTTC. It encodes CASSLRFIQGNNEQFF.

This clone was counted once. The chain combines TRBV4-2 with TRBJ2-3; D not resolved. V lost 2 bases and J 3 bases, leaving 3 bases between the germline ends. The CDR3 consists of 12 residues. Germline lookup yields CDR1 LGHNA and CDR2 YNFKEQ. The CDR3 region is CASSQSTDTQYF. CDR3 nucleotides: TGTGCCAGCAGCCAATCGACAGATACGCAGTATTTT.

The V call is TRBV7-2, the J call TRBJ2-1; 10 positions match TRBD1. CDR3 length equals 15 residues. Germline CDR1 and CDR2: SGHTA and FQGNSA. The trim removed 6 bases at V and 4 bases at J, leaving 6 bases unmatched. CDR3 DNA sequence: TGTGCCAGCAGGTCACAGGGACAGGGGTACAATGAGCAGTTCTTC. Residues: CASRSQGQGYNEQFF.

This chain connects TRBV5-4 to TRBJ1-2; D remains unclear. The ends were cut back, 0 bases at V and 7 bases at J, with 16 bases in the middle. The CDR3 length is 15 residues. The germline gives CDR1 SGHNT, CDR2 YYREEE (reference sequence). Here the CDR3 reads CASSLDLQDSGGYTF. CDR3 nucleotide sequence: TGTGCCAGCAGCTTGGATCTGCAGGACTCGGGTGGCTACACCTTC. Supplemented by reference TRBV5-4 and TRBJ1-2, the full variable domain reads ETGVTQSPTHLIKTRGQQVTLRCSSQSGHNTVSWYQQALGQGPQFIFQYYREEENGRGNFPPRFSGLQFPNYSSELNVNALELDDSALYLCASSLDLQDSGGYTFGSGTRLTVV.

This clone appeared a single time. The chain recombines TRBV5-1 with TRBJ2-4; D is uncertain. Germline lookup yields CDR1 SGHRS and CDR2 YFSETQ. V was pared by 0 bases and J by 3 bases, with 10 bases between. CDR3 size: 15 residues. The CDR3 DNA reads as TGCGCCAGCAGCTTGGATGGGTTTGGCAAAAACATTCAGTACTTC. Its translation: CASSLDGFGKNIQYF.

This chain uses TRBV6-5 with TRBJ1-3, with a weak D call TRBD1 (6 bases). This CDR3 is 14 amino acids long. V was cut by 6 bases and J by 2 bases, with 11 bases left in between. CDR1 and CDR2 (germline): MNHEY, SVGAGI. CDR3 coding DNA: TGTGCCAGCAGCAGAGGACAGACTGGAAACACCATATATTTT. Its translation is CASSRGQTGNTIYF.

This rearrangement joins TRBV28 to TRBJ1-4; 7 bases match TRBD1. V was clipped by 7 bases and J by 13 bases; unmatched bases: 18. The CDR3 extends over 15 amino acids. Germline V gives CDR1 MDHEN, CDR2 SYDVKM. The CDR3, as DNA: TGTGCCAGCACCTATGACAGGGTTAGTACCACCGGACTGTTTTTT. It encodes CASTYDRVSTTGLFF.

This clone was detected once. The chain joins TRBV2 to TRBJ1-2; D not resolved. Trimming cost V 6 bases and J 4 bases, with 12 bases left between them. Germline lookup yields CDR1 SNHLY and CDR2 FYNNEI. CDR3 length equals 13 residues. The CDR3 sequence: CASRGLSGYGYTF. The CDR3 DNA reads as TGTGCCAGCAGAGGGTTATCTGGCTATGGCTACACCTTC.

Remarks on this clone: At one end the junction does not follow the germline gene, possibly because of a read error. The chain combines TRBV7-7 with TRBJ2-2, with D maybe TRBD1 (5 bases). The CDR3 extends over 14 amino acids. CDR1 is SSHAT and CDR2 is FNYEAQ in the germline V gene (reference sequence). The CDR3 DNA reads as TGTGCTAGCAGTCGGACACCTAACACCGGGGAGCTGTTTTTT. Translated: CASSRTPNTGELFF.

This clone appeared a single time. The genes are TRBV10-1 and TRBJ2-5; 11 bases line up with TRBD2. V lost 2 bases, J lost 5 bases, and 7 bases stayed unmatched. Per germline, CDR1 WNHNN and CDR2 SYGVQD (reference sequence). This CDR3 is 16 amino acids long. The CDR3 reads CASSEGRASGRETQYF. The DNA for the CDR3 is TGCGCCAGCAGTGAGGGTCGGGCTAGCGGGAGGGAGACCCAGTACTTC.

The rearrangement uses TRBV5-4 and TRBJ2-7, with 11 bases that match TRBD1. This CDR3 spans 16 amino acids. V lost 4 bases, J lost 4 bases, and 10 bases stayed unmatched. Germline lookup yields CDR1 SGHNT and CDR2 YYREEE (reference sequence). CDR3 bases: TGTGCCAGCAGCAACCCCCGGGACAGGGGGGGGTACGAGCAGTACTTC. It translates to CASSNPRDRGGYEQYF.

For the CDR3, the DNA is TGTGCCAGCAGCTTGGCGGGACAGGGCCACGAGCAGTACTTC. Its translation is CASSLAGQGHEQYF. The rearrangement joins TRBV5-6 to TRBJ2-7, with TRBD1 matching over 9 bases. Germline trimming cut 0 bases from V and 5 bases from J; bases unmatched to any gene: 3. The CDR3 spans 14 residues. Germline CDR1 and CDR2: SGHDT and YYEEEE.

This clone was seen once. V and J are TRBV19 and TRBJ2-3; TRBD1 matches at 7 bases. Trimming took 3 bases from V and 3 from J; bases not matched to a gene: 6. The germline gives CDR1 LNHDA, CDR2 SQIVND (reference sequence). The CDR3 spans 15 residues. The CDR3 here is CASSIGQAGTDTQYF. CDR3 DNA sequence: TGTGCCAGTAGTATCGGACAGGCAGGGACAGATACGCAGTATTTT.

The CDR3 coding sequence is TGTGCCAGCAGCTTCCTGAACACTGAAGCTTTCTTT. Translating it yields CASSFLNTEAFF. This chain connects TRBV7-2 to TRBJ1-1; D not certain. The CDR3 loop spans 12 amino acids. V dropped 3 bases and J dropped 0 bases, with 2 bases sitting between them. Germline V gene data show CDR1 as SGHTA and CDR2 as FQGNSA.